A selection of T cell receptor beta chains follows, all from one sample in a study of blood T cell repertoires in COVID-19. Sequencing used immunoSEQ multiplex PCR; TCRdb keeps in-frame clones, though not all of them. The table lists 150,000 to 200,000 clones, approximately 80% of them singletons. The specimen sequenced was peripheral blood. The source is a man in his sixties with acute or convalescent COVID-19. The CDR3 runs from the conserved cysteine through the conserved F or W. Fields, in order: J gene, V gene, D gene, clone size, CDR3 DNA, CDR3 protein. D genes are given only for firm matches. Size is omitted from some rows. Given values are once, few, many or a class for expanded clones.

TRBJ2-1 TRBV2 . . TGTGCCAGCAGTGGGGGGACTTTCTACAATGAGCAGTTCTTC CASSGGTFYNEQFF
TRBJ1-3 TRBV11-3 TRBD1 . TGTGCCAGCAGCCAGGGACAGGGAACGGGAAACACCATATATTTT CASSQGQGTGNTIYF
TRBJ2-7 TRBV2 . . TGTGCCAGCAGTAGGACTTACAGCGGCGAGCAGTACTTC CASSRTYSGEQYF
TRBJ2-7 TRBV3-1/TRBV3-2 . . TGTGCCAGCAGCCCGGCAGGCTACGAGCAGTACTTC CASSPAGYEQYF
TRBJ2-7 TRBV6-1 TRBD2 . TGTGCCAGCAGTGTGGGACTATTTGACCTTTCCTACGAGCAGTACTTC CASSVGLFDLSYEQYF
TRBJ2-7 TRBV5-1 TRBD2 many TGCGCCAGCAGCTTAGCGGGAGGGACCTACGAGCAGTACTTC CASSLAGGTYEQYF
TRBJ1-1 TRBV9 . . TGTGCCAGCAGTGGAACCGGACAGCGTGAAGCTTTCTTT CASSGTGQREAFF
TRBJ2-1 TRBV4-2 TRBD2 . TGTGCCAGCAGCCAAGCTTTAGCGGGGGGGCCCAATGAGCAGTTCTTC CASSQALAGGPNEQFF
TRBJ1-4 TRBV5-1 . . TGCGCCAGCAGCTTGGGGGGAGCAACTAATGAAAAACTGTTTTTT CASSLGGATNEKLFF
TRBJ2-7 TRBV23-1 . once TGCGCCAGCAGTCCGCGCCAGGGCTACGAGCAGTACTTC CASSPRQGYEQYF
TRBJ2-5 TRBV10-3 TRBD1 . TGTGCCATCCGGGACAGTCCTCCAGAGACCCAGTACTTC CAIRDSPPETQYF
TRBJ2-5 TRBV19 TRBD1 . TGTGCCAGTAGTATGGGACAGGGCCCTGAAGAGACCCAGTACTTC CASSMGQGPEETQYF
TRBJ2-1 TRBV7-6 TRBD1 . TGTGCCAGCAGCTTAACCCCCGGGACAGGGGGGAATGAGCAGTTCTTC CASSLTPGTGGNEQFF
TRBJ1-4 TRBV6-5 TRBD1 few TGTGCCAGCAGCTCCGAAGGGGGCGTCTATGAAAAACTGTTTTTT CASSSEGGVYEKLFF
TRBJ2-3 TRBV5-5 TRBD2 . TGTGCCAGCAGAACGAGGTTTCTAGCGGACACAGATACGCAGTATTTT CASRTRFLADTDTQYF
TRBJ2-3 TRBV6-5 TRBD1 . TGTGCCAGCAGCTTACTTAGGGGGCAGACAGATACGCAGTATTTT CASSLLRGQTDTQYF
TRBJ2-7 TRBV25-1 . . TGTGCCAGCAGTGCCGGGAAGGGCGAGCAGTACTTC CASSAGKGEQYF
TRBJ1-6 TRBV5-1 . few TGCGCCAGCAGCCTAGGCGGGACCGATTCACCCCTCCACTTT CASSLGGTDSPLHF
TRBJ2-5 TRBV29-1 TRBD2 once TGCAGCGTCGGAGCGGGGGGGCAAGAGACCCAGTACTTC CSVGAGGQETQYF
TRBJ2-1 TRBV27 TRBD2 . TGTGCCAGCAGTTTCTTAGGACTAGCGGATGAGCAGTTCTTC CASSFLGLADEQFF
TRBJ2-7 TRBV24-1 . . TGTGCCACCAGTGCAGGCAGCTCCTACGAGCAGTACTTC CATSAGSSYEQYF
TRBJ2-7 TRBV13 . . TGTGCCAGCAGTCGCGTTTGGGGGCTAGCCGCCTACGAGCAGTACTTC CASSRVWGLAAYEQYF
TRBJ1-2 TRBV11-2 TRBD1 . TGTGCCAGCATCCCGAACAGGGGGCGAGGCGACTATGGCTACACCTTC CASIPNRGRGDYGYTF
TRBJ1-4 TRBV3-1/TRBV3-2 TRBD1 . TGTGCCAGCAGCCGCCAGGGGACAGGGAGCGAAAAACTGTTTTTT CASSRQGTGSEKLFF
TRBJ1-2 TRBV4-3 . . TGCGCCAGCAGCCAAGGTCGGTTTGTGGGGCTAGGAGGCTACACCTTC CASSQGRFVGLGGYTF